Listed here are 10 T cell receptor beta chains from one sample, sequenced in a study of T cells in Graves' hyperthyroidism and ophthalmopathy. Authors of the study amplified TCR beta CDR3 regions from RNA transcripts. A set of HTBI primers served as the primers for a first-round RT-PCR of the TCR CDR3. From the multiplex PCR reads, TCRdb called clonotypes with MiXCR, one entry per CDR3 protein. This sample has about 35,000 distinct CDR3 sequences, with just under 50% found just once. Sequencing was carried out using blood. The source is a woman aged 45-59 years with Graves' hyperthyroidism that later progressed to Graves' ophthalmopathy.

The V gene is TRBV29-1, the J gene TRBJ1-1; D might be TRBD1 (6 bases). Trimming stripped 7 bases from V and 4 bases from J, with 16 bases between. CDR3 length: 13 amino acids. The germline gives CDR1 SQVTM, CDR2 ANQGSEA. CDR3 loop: CSAEGGMSTEAFF. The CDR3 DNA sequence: TGCAGCGCCGAAGGGGGGATGAGCACTGAAGCTTTCTTT.

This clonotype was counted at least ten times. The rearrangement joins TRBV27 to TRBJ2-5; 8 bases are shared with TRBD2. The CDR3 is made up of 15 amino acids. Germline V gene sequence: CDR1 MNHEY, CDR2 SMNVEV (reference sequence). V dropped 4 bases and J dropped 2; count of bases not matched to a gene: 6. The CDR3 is CASSSGTRIQETQYF. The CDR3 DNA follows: TGTGCCAGCAGTTCGGGGACTAGGATACAAGAGACCCAGTACTTC.

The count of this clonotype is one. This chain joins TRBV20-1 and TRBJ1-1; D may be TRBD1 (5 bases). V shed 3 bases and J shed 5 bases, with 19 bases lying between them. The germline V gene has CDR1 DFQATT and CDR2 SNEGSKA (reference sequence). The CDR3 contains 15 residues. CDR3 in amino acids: CSASTQGGLRTEAFF. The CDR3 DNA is TGCAGTGCTAGTACCCAGGGCGGGTTGAGGACTGAAGCTTTCTTT.

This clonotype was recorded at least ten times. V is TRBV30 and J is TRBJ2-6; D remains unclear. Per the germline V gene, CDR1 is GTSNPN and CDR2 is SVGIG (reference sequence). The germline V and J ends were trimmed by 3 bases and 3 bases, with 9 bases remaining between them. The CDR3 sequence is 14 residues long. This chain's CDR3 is CAWRAYLGANVLTF. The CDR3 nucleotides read TGTGCCTGGAGAGCCTATCTTGGGGCCAACGTCCTGACTTTC.

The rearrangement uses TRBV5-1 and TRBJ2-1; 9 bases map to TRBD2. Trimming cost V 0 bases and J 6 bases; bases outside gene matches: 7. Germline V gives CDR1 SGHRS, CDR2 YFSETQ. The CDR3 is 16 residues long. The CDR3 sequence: CASSLAQGLATNEQFF. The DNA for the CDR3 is TGCGCCAGCAGCTTGGCACAGGGACTAGCAACCAATGAGCAGTTCTTC.

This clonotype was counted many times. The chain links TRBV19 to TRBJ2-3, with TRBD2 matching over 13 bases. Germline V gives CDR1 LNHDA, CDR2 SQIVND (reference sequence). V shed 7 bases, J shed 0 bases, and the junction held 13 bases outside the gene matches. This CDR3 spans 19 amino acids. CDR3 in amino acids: CASNTELAGGITSTDTQYF. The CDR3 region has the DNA TGTGCCAGTAATACCGAACTAGCGGGAGGGATTACTAGCACAGATACGCAGTATTTT.

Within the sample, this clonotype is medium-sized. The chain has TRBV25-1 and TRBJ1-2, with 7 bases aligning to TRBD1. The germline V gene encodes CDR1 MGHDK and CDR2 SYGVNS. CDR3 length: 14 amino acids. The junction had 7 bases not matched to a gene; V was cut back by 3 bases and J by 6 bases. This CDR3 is CASSDYWQGDGYTF. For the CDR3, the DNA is TGTGCCAGCAGTGATTATTGGCAGGGGGATGGCTACACCTTC.

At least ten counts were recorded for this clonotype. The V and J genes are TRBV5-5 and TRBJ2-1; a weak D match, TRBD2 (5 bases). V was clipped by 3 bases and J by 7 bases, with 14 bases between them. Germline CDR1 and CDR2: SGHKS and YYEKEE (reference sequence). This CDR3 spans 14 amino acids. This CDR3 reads CASSSRGRGNEQFF. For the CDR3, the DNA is TGTGCCAGCAGCTCACGTGGTAGAGGGAATGAGCAGTTCTTC.

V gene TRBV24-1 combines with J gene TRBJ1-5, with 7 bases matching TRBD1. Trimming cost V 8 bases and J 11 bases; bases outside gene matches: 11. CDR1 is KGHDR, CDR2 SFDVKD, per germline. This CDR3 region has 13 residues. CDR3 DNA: TGTGCCACCAAAGGGGGCCAGTGGGAGACCCAGCATTTT. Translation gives CATKGGQWETQHF.

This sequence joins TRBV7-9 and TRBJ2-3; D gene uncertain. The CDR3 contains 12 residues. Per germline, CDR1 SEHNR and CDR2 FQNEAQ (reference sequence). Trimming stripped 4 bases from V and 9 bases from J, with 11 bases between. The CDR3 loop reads CASSWSAGTQYF. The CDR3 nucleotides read TGTGCCAGCAGCTGGTCCGCCGGCACGCAGTATTTT.